This passage covers 18 T cell receptor beta chains from one sample sequenced in a study of shared clonotypes between healthy human individuals. Repertoires were generated with immunoSEQ multiplex PCR, while TCRdb's copy carries only in-frame clones and drops some. The sample includes about 2.3 million clones, 85% to 95% of them seen just once. Material: naive CD4+ T cells from PBMCs. The subset was: CD45RA+ positively selected. These receptors originate from a man aged 18 to 30 in good health. Some clones in this sample may be carry-over from other donors' samples.

The chain carries TRBV7-7 and TRBJ2-3; 12 bases align to TRBD2. The V segment lost 5 bases and the J segment 3 bases; nucleotides outside the gene matches: 6. This CDR3 has 16 residues. Germline CDR1 SSHAT, CDR2 FNYEAQ (reference sequence). The CDR3 region is CASSLGLAGKTDTQYF. Written as DNA, the CDR3 is TGTGCCAGCAGCCTCGGACTAGCGGGGAAAACAGATACGCAGTATTTT.

The rearrangement links TRBV7-3 to TRBJ1-1, with D uncertain. The V and J ends lost 4 bases and 1 base respectively, with 13 bases between them. Germline CDR1 is SGHTA and CDR2 is FQGTGA. This CDR3 is 15 amino acids long. The CDR3 bases are TGTGCCAGCAGCTCCTGTGAGTGGGAGAACACTGAAGCTTTCTTT. Protein: CASSSCEWENTEAFF.

The V call is TRBV11-2, the J call TRBJ2-3; 7 bases map to TRBD1. With V trimmed by 4 bases and J by 5 bases, 9 bases remained unmatched. This CDR3 spans 15 amino acids. Germline V CDR1 and CDR2: SGHAT, FQNNGV. CDR3 in amino acids: CASSSADRDRDTQYF. CDR3 DNA: TGTGCCAGCAGCTCCGCCGACAGGGATCGAGATACGCAGTATTTT. The full variable domain, in which reference TRBV11-2 and TRBJ2-3 provide the parts outside the CDR3, is EAGVAQSPRYKIIEKRQSVAFWCNPISGHATLYWYQQILGQGPKLLIQFQNNGVVDDSQLPKDRFSAERLKGVDSTLKIQPAKLEDSAVYLCASSSADRDRDTQYFGPGTRLTVL.

This chain uses TRBV6-5 with TRBJ2-7; 11 bases match TRBD2. Germline CDR1 is MNHEY and CDR2 is SVGAGI. Unmatched junction bases numbered 11, after V lost 9 bases and J lost 7 bases. The CDR3 totals 14 residues. The DNA for the CDR3 is TGTGCCAGTCGCCGGGGGACTAGCGGTCTTGAGCAGTACTTC. This sequence encodes CASRRGTSGLEQYF.

This chain joins TRBV2 and TRBJ1-5, with TRBD1 identical over 8 bases. The J segment lost 2 bases and the V segment lost 3 bases, leaving 6 bases of the junction unmatched. CDR1 is SNHLY and CDR2 is FYNNEI in the germline V gene. The CDR3 is 16 residues long. CDR3 nucleotides: TGTGCCAGCAGTGACCCCGACAGGGGAGGCAATCAGCCCCAGCATTTT. Translated, it gives CASSDPDRGGNQPQHF.

The gene calls are TRBV7-9 and TRBJ2-3, with D unclear. Deletions cut 2 bases from V and 3 bases from J, with 18 bases between. The CDR3 is made up of 17 amino acids. The V gene's germline CDR1 is SEHNR and CDR2 FQNEAQ (reference sequence). CDR3 region: CASSLQIEVWATDTQYF. The CDR3 bases are TGTGCCAGCAGCTTACAGATAGAGGTATGGGCTACAGATACGCAGTATTTT.

The J gene is TRBJ2-6, the V gene TRBV5-1; 10 bases are shared with TRBD1. This CDR3 is 19 amino acids long. Germline loops: CDR1 SGHRS, CDR2 YFSETQ. With V trimmed by 4 bases and J by 2 bases, 12 bases remained unmatched. The CDR3 region has the DNA TGCGCCAGCAGCCCAGGAAGGGGGACAGGGGATACTGGGGCCAACGTCCTGACTTTC. Translated: CASSPGRGTGDTGANVLTF.

This chain joins TRBV28 and TRBJ1-2; the D gene is possibly TRBD1 (6 bases). Germline CDR1 reads MDHEN; CDR2 reads SYDVKM. Trimming pared 3 bases from V and 5 bases from J, leaving 13 bases between. The CDR3 length is 14 residues. CDR3 DNA: TGTGCCAGCAGTTTGCTAAGGGGGAATTATGGCTACACCTTC. Its protein is CASSLLRGNYGYTF.

V and J are TRBV4-1 and TRBJ1-1; D is unresolved. From germline, CDR1 is MGHRA and CDR2 YSYEKL. The CDR3 consists of 16 residues. V was shortened by 3 bases and J by 4 bases, with 18 bases between the two germline ends. As DNA, the CDR3 is TGCGCCAGCAGCCATGTCGGCGCGGGTGCCCGCACTGAAGCTTTCTTT. Its protein product is CASSHVGAGARTEAFF.

The gene calls are TRBV5-1 and TRBJ2-1; a weak D match, TRBD2 (6 bases). The germline CDR1 and CDR2 sequences are SGHRS and YFSETQ. There are 16 residues in the CDR3. With 0 bases removed from V and 8 bases from J, the gap between germline ends came to 18 bases. The CDR3 region is CASSLATGGPPDEQFF. Here the CDR3 DNA reads TGCGCCAGCAGCTTGGCCACCGGAGGGCCCCCGGATGAGCAGTTCTTC.

This clone is a singleton in its sample. J is TRBJ2-1 and V is TRBV9; 8 bases align to TRBD2. The CDR3 totals 15 residues. The J segment lost 7 bases and the V segment lost 3 bases, leaving 9 bases of the junction unmatched. CDR1 is SGDLS and CDR2 is YYNGEE in the germline V gene. The CDR3 DNA sequence: TGTGCCAGCAGCGCCACGGGAGGGCGTTTGAATGAGCAGTTCTTC. This translates into CASSATGGRLNEQFF.

Points on this clone: The sample has other DNA sequences that encode this CDR3 too. The chain links TRBV6-5 to TRBJ2-1; 10 bases agree with TRBD2. Per the germline V gene, CDR1 is MNHEY and CDR2 is SVGAGI. Germline trimming cut 6 bases from V and 4 bases from J; bases unmatched to any gene: 3. The CDR3 has 14 amino acids. The CDR3 region is CASSGLAAYNEQFF. The DNA for the CDR3 is TGTGCCAGCAGCGGACTAGCGGCTTACAATGAGCAGTTCTTC.

V and J are TRBV2 and TRBJ2-5, with a weak D call TRBD1 (8 bases). Germline CDR1 SNHLY, CDR2 FYNNEI. The germline V and J ends were trimmed by 4 bases and 5 bases, with 17 bases remaining between them. The CDR3 is 15 amino acids. CDR3 nucleotide sequence: TGTGCCAGCAGTGTGGAACAGGGGGGGGGTGAGACCCAGTACTTC. Its translation is CASSVEQGGGETQYF.

V gene TRBV6-4 combines with J gene TRBJ2-3, with D hard to call. The CDR3 loop spans 14 amino acids. V was clipped by 4 bases and J by 4 bases, with 12 bases between them. Germline loops: CDR1 MRHNA, CDR2 SNTAGT. Written as DNA, the CDR3 is TGTGCCAGCAGTGCTGTATTGGAGTCAGATACGCAGTATTTT. This translates into CASSAVLESDTQYF.

V usage is TRBV5-6 and J usage is TRBJ1-5; D is undetermined. V was shortened by 0 bases and J by 0 bases, with 10 bases between the two germline ends. The CDR3 is made up of 16 amino acids. Germline-derived CDR1 and CDR2 are SGHDT and YYEEEE. The chain's CDR3 is CASSLVSFHSNQPQHF. CDR3 in DNA: TGTGCCAGCAGCTTGGTCAGTTTCCATAGCAATCAGCCCCAGCATTTT.

The rearrangement links TRBV28 to TRBJ1-5; D is possibly TRBD1 (5 bases). This CDR3 is built from 14 residues. Trimming left V 3 bases short and J 1 base short, with 7 bases between. Germline V gives CDR1 MDHEN, CDR2 SYDVKM. The CDR3 DNA follows: TGTGCCAGCAGTTTCTCAGGGAGCAATCAGCCCCAGCATTTT. It codes for CASSFSGSNQPQHF.

The gene calls are TRBV5-4 and TRBJ1-5; no definite D call. This CDR3 spans 16 amino acids. The germline V gene encodes CDR1 SGHNT and CDR2 YYREEE (reference sequence). Trimming removed 0 bases at V and 0 bases at J, with 10 bases between. The CDR3 loop is CASSLGGPDSNQPQHF. DNA for the CDR3: TGTGCCAGCAGCTTGGGCGGGCCCGATAGCAATCAGCCCCAGCATTTT.

DNA of the CDR3: TGTGCCACCCTAAGCAGGACTAGCGGTTTTAAAACCTACGAGCAGTACTTC. This translates into CATLSRTSGFKTYEQYF. The gene calls are TRBV28 and TRBJ2-7; 10 nucleotides match TRBD2. This CDR3 is 17 amino acids long. With V trimmed by 10 bases and J by 2 bases, 17 bases remained unmatched. Germline V gene sequence: CDR1 MDHEN, CDR2 SYDVKM.